This TCR beta chain was captured by sequencing in a study of cytomegalovirus exposure and HLA in healthy donors. Findings of the study overall: Cytomegalovirus association was listed for roughly 160 TCR beta chains.

As for this clone: No antigen is known for it.

Both 60 Vbeta primers and 13 Jbeta primers went into the PCR. This table comes from immunoSEQ multiplex PCR, and its TCRdb copy is limited to in-frame clones, with some not included. Here the sample spans some 190,000 clones, over 65% being singletons. Trimming took 0 bases from V and 8 from J, leaving 11 bases between them. The CDR3 is made up of 14 amino acids. From germline, CDR1 is LNHNV and CDR2 YYDKDF (reference sequence). V is TRBV15 and J is TRBJ1-5; no clear D. The sequence came from a man between 18 and 29 years old in good health and CMV-seronegative. Sequencing was performed on PBMCs. The DNA of the CDR3 is TGTGCCACCAGCAGAGATAATCGGTTGGAGCCCCAGCATTTT. It encodes CATSRDNRLEPQHF.